This TCR beta chain derives from a study of cytomegalovirus exposure and HLA in healthy donors. Study results and caveats: An analysis done earlier found most TCR beta V segments productive about 90% or about 30% of the time.

Germline loops: CDR1 MNHEY, CDR2 SMNVEV (reference sequence). V lost 5 bases, J lost 2 bases, and 7 bases stayed unmatched. CDR3 length: 15 residues. Note on this clone: Its specificity is unknown.

In the PCR, 60 Vbeta and 13 Jbeta primers were used. Sequencing was performed with immunoSEQ multiplex PCR; in TCRdb, only in-frame clones are kept and a portion is missing. Its table records around 200,000 clones. Sequencing input: PBMCs. This sequence originates from a girl aged 2 to 9 in good health and CMV-seropositive. The chain carries TRBV27 and TRBJ2-7; 9 positions agree with TRBD1. The chain's CDR3 is CASSGPGQGTYEQYF. The CDR3 DNA reads TGTGCCAGCAGTGGACCGGGACAGGGCACCTACGAGCAGTACTTC.